The clone carrying this T cell receptor beta chain was counted between two and nine times. This entry comes from a study of blood T cell repertoires in COVID-19. The CDR3 spans 15 residues. The germline gives CDR1 MNHNY, CDR2 SVGAGI (reference sequence). Unmatched junction bases numbered 7, after V lost 8 bases and J lost 6 bases. Per the original methods: Reference gene primer amplification gave nucleated cell count estimates. The table came from immunoSEQ multiplex PCR; TCRdb's copy has only in-frame clones and leaves some out. D and trimming were read from the DNA, whereas the V and J calls and clone size are those reported in that table. The sample gives 350,000 to 400,000 clones, about 89% of which show up once; 2.5% to 3.5% is in the top ten.

Sequences were obtained from peripheral blood. The origin of this receptor is a woman aged 30 to 39 with COVID-19, enrolled during active disease. This rearrangement joins TRBV6-6 to TRBJ1-6; 10 bases map to TRBD1. CDR3 amino acids: CASAGTGEGNSPLHF. The CDR3 DNA follows: TGTGCCAGCGCCGGGACAGGGGAAGGTAATTCACCCCTCCACTTT.